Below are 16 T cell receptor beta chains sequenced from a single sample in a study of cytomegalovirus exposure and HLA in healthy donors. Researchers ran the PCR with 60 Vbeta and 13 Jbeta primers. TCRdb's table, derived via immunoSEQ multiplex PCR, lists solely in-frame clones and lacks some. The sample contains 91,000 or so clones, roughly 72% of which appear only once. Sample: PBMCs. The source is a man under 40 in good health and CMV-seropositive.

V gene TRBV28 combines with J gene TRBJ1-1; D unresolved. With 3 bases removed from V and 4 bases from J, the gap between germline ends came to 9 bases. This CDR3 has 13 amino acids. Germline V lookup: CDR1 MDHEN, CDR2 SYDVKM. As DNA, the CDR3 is TGTGCCAGCAGTTTGACGACTGGCACTGAAGCTTTCTTT. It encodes CASSLTTGTEAFF.

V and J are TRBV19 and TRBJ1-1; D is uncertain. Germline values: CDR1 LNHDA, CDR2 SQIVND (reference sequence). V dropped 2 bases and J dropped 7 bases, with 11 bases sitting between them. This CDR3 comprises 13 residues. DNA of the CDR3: TGTGCCAGTAGTATACCGCGAGGGCATGAAGCTTTCTTT. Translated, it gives CASSIPRGHEAFF.

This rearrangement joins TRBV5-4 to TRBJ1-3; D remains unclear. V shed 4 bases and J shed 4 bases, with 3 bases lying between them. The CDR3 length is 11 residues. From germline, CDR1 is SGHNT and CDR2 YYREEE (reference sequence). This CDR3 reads CASSQGNTIYF. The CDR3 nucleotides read TGTGCCAGCAGCCAGGGAAACACCATATATTTT.

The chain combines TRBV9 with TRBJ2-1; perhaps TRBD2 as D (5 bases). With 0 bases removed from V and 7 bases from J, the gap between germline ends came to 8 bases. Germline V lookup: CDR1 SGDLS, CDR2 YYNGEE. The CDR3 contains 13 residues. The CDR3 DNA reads TGTGCCAGCAGCGTAGAGGGAGTTAATGAGCAGTTCTTC. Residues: CASSVEGVNEQFF.

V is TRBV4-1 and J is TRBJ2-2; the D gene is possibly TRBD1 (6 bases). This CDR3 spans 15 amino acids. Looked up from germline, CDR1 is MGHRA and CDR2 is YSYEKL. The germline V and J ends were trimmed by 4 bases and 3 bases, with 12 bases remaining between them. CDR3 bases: TGCGCCAGCAGCCCCCACAGGGAGTACACCGGGGAGCTGTTTTTT. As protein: CASSPHREYTGELFF.

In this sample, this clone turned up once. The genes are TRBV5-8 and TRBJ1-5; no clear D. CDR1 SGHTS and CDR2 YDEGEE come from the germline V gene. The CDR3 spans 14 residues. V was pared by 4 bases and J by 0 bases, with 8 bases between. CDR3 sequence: CASSGGNSNQPQHF. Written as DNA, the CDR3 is TGTGCCAGCAGCGGAGGGAATAGCAATCAGCCCCAGCATTTT.

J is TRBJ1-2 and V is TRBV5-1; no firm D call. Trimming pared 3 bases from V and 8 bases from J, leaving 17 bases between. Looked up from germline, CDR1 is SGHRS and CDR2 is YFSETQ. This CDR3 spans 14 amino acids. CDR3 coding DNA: TGCGCCAGCAGCTGGGGAGGTCCCAGTGGCGGCTACACCTTC. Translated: CASSWGGPSGGYTF.

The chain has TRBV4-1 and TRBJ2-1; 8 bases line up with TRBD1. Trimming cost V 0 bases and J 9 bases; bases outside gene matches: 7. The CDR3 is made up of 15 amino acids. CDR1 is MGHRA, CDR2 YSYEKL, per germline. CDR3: CASSQDRAGGGEQFF. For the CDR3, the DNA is TGCGCCAGCAGCCAAGATCGGGCAGGGGGCGGTGAGCAGTTCTTC.

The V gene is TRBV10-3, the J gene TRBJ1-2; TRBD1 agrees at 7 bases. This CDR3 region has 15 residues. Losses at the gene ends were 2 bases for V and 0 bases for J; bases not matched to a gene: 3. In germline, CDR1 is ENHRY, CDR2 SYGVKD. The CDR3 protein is CAISEIRGANYGYTF. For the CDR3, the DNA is TGTGCCATCAGTGAGATCAGGGGGGCTAACTATGGCTACACCTTC.

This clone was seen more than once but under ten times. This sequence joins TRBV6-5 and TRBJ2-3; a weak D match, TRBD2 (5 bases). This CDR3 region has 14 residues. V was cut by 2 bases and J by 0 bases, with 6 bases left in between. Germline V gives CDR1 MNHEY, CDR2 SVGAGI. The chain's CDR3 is CASSYKRSTDTQYF. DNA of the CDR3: TGTGCCAGCAGTTACAAGCGGAGCACAGATACGCAGTATTTT.

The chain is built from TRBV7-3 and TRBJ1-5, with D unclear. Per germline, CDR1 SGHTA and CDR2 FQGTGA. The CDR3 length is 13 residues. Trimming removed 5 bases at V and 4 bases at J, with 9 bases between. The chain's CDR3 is CASSGGGNQPQHF. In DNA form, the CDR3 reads TGTGCCAGCAGCGGAGGAGGGAATCAGCCCCAGCATTTT.

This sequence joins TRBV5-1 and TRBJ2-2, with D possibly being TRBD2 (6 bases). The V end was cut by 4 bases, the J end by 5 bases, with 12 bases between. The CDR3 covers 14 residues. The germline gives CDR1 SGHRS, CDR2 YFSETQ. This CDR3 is CASSGGKGTGELFF. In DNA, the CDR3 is TGCGCCAGCAGCGGGGGGAAGGGAACCGGGGAGCTGTTTTTT.

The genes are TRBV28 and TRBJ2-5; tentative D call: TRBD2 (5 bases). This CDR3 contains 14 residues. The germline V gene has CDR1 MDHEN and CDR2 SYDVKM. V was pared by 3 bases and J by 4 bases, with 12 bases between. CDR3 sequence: CASSFGDLRETQYF. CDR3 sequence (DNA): TGTGCCAGCAGTTTCGGGGATCTAAGAGAGACCCAGTACTTC. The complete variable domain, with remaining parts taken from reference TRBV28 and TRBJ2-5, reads DVKVTQSSRYLVKRTGEKVFLECVQDMDHENMFWYRQDPGLGLRLIYFSYDVKMKEKGDIPEGYSVSREKKERFSLILESASTNQTSMYLCASSFGDLRETQYFGPGTRLLVL.

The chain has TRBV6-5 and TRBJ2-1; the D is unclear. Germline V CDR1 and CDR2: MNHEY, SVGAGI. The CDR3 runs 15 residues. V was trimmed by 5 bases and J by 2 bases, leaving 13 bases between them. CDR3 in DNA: TGTGCCAGCAGTCCTACTACCAACCCCTACAATGAGCAGTTCTTC. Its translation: CASSPTTNPYNEQFF.

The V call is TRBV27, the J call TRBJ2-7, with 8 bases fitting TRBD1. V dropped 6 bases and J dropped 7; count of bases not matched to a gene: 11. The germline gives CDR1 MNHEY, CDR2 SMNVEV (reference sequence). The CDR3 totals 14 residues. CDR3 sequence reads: CASRSLPTGEEQYF. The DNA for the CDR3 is TGTGCCAGCAGAAGCTTACCGACAGGGGAAGAGCAGTACTTC.

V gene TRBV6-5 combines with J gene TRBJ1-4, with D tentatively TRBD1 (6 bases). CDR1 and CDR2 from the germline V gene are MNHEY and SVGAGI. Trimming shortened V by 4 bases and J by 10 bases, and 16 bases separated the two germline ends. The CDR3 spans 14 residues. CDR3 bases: TGTGCCAGCAGTTTCCACAGGGCCCCAGGAAAACTGTTTTTT. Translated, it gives CASSFHRAPGKLFF.